A single sample is the source of the 7 T cell receptor beta chains below, sequenced in a study of T cells in Graves' hyperthyroidism and ophthalmopathy. The investigators amplified TCR beta CDR3 regions from RNA transcripts. First-round RT-PCR of the TCR CDR3 relied on the HTBI primer set. Via MiXCR, TCRdb re-called the multiplex PCR reads, giving one row per CDR3 protein. Seen here are about half a million distinct CDR3 sequences, 20% observed once, and the top ten hold 45% to 50%. Material: blood. These receptors originate from a man aged 40-49 years with Graves' ophthalmopathy.

This sequence joins TRBV13 and TRBJ2-3; TRBD2 agrees at 11 bases. CDR3 length equals 18 residues. V lost 5 bases to trimming and J lost 1 base; unmatched junction nucleotides: 11. The germline V gene has CDR1 PRHDT and CDR2 FYEKMQ (reference sequence). The CDR3, as DNA: TGTGCCAGCAGCCCCCCGGGACTAGCGGTAGGGGGCACAGATACGCAGTATTTT. It is translated as CASSPPGLAVGGTDTQYF.

The V and J genes are TRBV4-1 and TRBJ1-2; possible D gene TRBD1, 5 bases. CDR1 MGHRA and CDR2 YSYEKL come from the germline V gene. This CDR3 region has 15 residues. Trimming shortened V by 1 base and J by 6 bases, and 15 bases separated the two germline ends. The CDR3, as DNA: TGCGCCAGCAGCCAAGCGCAGGGTGCCGGGAATGGCTACACCTTC. Translated, it gives CASSQAQGAGNGYTF.

This clonotype was recorded at least ten times. This rearrangement joins TRBV5-1 to TRBJ2-7; 9 bases match TRBD1. CDR1 SGHRS and CDR2 YFSETQ come from the germline V gene. After removal of 3 bases from V and 5 bases from J, the junction contained 9 bases not matched to a gene. This CDR3 is built from 15 residues. Here the CDR3 reads CASSSATGGRNEQYF. The CDR3 DNA reads as TGCGCCAGCAGCTCTGCTACAGGGGGCAGAAACGAGCAGTACTTC.

This clonotype was recorded many times. The chain links TRBV12-3 or TRBV12-4 to TRBJ2-7; no firm D call. The CDR3 totals 15 residues. Trimming removed 4 bases from V and 0 bases from J, with 13 bases in between. The DNA for the CDR3 is TGTGCCAGCAGTTCCGACGTAGTTAGCTCCTACGAGCAGTACTTC. This encodes CASSSDVVSSYEQYF.

This clonotype was recorded at least ten times. The chain uses TRBV3-1 and TRBJ2-5; 11 bases match TRBD2. The J segment lost 5 bases and the V segment lost 2 bases, leaving 7 bases of the junction unmatched. CDR3 length: 16 residues. Germline-derived CDR1 and CDR2 are LGHDT and YNNKEL (reference sequence). The chain's CDR3 is CASSQRLAGRRETQYF. CDR3 sequence (DNA): TGTGCCAGCAGCCAACGACTAGCGGGGAGGCGTGAGACCCAGTACTTC.

The rearrangement links TRBV28 to TRBJ2-5; 11 bases are shared with TRBD2. CDR1 and CDR2 (germline): MDHEN, SYDVKM. CDR3 size: 14 residues. With V trimmed by 5 bases and J by 4 bases, 3 bases remained unmatched. The CDR3, as DNA: TGTGCCAGCAGTCGACTAGCGGGACCAGAGACCCAGTACTTC. This encodes CASSRLAGPETQYF.

The chain joins TRBV5-1 to TRBJ2-2; D gene ambiguous. Trimming left V 1 base short and J 2 bases short, with 12 bases between. CDR1 is SGHRS, CDR2 YFSETQ, per germline. This CDR3 spans 16 amino acids. CDR3 in DNA: TGCGCCAGCAGCTTGAACAGCGCCCCCAACACCGGGGAGCTGTTTTTT. Translated: CASSLNSAPNTGELFF.